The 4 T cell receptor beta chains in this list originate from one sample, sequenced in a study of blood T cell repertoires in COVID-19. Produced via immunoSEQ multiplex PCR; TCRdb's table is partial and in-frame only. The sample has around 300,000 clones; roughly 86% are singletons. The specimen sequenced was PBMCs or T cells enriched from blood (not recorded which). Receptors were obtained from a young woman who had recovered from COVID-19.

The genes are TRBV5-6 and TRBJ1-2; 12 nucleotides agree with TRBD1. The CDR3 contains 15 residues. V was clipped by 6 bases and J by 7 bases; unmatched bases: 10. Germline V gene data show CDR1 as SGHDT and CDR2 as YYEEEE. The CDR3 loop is CASTRPGQGAFGYTF. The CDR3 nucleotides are TGTGCCAGCACCCGACCGGGACAGGGGGCGTTTGGCTACACCTTC.

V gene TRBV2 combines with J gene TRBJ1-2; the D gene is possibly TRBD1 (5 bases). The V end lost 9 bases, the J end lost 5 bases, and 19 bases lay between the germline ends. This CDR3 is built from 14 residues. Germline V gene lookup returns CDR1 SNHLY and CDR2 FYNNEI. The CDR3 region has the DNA TGTGCCAGTCTCCCGGACGGACACCATTATGGCTACACCTTC. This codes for CASLPDGHHYGYTF.

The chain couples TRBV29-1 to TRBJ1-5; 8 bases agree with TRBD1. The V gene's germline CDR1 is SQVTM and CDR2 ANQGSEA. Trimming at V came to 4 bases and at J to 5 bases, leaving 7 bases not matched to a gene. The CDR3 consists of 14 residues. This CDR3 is CSVATGVGHQPQHF. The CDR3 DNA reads TGCAGCGTTGCGACAGGGGTAGGCCATCAGCCCCAGCATTTT.

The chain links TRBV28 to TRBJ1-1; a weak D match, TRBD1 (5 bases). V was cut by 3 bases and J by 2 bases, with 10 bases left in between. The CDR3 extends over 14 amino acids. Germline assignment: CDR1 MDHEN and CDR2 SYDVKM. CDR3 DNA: TGTGCCAGCAGTTTTTGGGGCAGAAACACTGAAGCTTTCTTT. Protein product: CASSFWGRNTEAFF.